The text below deals with one TCR beta chain. The sample belongs to a study of blood T cell repertoires in COVID-19. Study in general: There were acute and convalescent COVID-19 samples, and they came from the United States, Italy and Spain.

From germline, CDR1 is LGHDT and CDR2 YNNKEL (reference sequence). V was shortened by 0 bases and J by 9 bases, with 12 bases between the two germline ends. This CDR3 is built from 14 residues. Under the authors' procedure: Reference gene primer amplification gave estimated nucleated cell counts. The protocol was immunoSEQ multiplex PCR, while the TCRdb copy is restricted to in-frame clones and leaves out a portion. V, J and clone size derive from that table, while D and trimming were established from the DNA sequence. The data hold 100,000 to 150,000 clones, with about 80% observed a single time. This sequence was found in a woman aged 45-60 years with acute or convalescent COVID-19. The material sequenced was peripheral blood. The rearrangement joins TRBV3-1 (or the pseudogene TRBV3-2) to TRBJ1-5; a possible D gene is TRBD1 (6 bases). In DNA, the CDR3 is TGTGCCAGCAGCCAAGACAGGGGCGGTGGGCCCCAGCATTTT. Translated: CASSQDRGGGPQHF.